This T cell receptor (beta chain) was documented in a study of blood T cell repertoires in COVID-19. Produced via immunoSEQ multiplex PCR; TCRdb's table is partial and in-frame only. This sample has about 280,000 clones, with about 91% found just once. Deletions cut 6 bases from V and 1 base from J, with 12 bases between. The CDR3 sequence is 14 residues long. Germline assignment: CDR1 MNHEY and CDR2 SVGAGI. The sequence came from a man aged 35-49 years who had been exposed to COVID-19. The sequencing sample was made of PBMCs or T cells enriched from blood (not recorded which). The chain joins TRBV6-5 to TRBJ1-1; D gene unclear. CDR3 bases: TGTGCCAGCAGCCTATTGGGAGCGAACACTGAAGCTTTCTTT. The encoded protein is CASSLLGANTEAFF.